This T cell receptor (beta chain) was observed in a study of T cell responses to AZD1222 COVID-19 vaccine (dated by TCRdb to 2020 to 2022). Looking at the study overall: A total of just over 230 trial participants underwent TCR sequencing, of whom 200 to 220 had received two doses of AZD1222 and 26 had received two doses of the MenACWY control vaccine. Trial participants were enrolled by age into subgroups of 18-55, 56-69 and 70-plus years, and around 140, 26 and 57 TCR-sequenced participants, respectively, were included in these subgroups. The paper as a whole reports these results and caveats: Nearly half of unique spike-specific TCRs reportedly recognized epitopes outside regions mutated in the B.1.351 and B.1.1.7 variants. After two AZD1222 doses, spike-specific TCR breadth and depth were significantly higher than at day 0 and than in MenACWY recipients. Because no day 14 peak-response samples were available, the repertoires could be characterized only after the peak T cell response. Only six AZD1222 recipients were SARS-CoV-2 seropositive at baseline, limiting conclusions about previously exposed vaccinees. Vaccine-associated CD4 TCRs spanned the whole spike protein, with dominant responses in regions 160-218 and 743-854. Participants were mostly white British, with more females than males. The authors suggested clonal diversity may have been underestimated. The 56-69-year group was small, and its depth increase did not reach significance, likely because of low power.

Read against the paper, the sample's time point label means: about 28 days (+/-7) after the second vaccine dose. AZD1222 recipients whose second dose came at about 4 weeks and those whose second dose came at about 12 weeks were combined into one group, since spike-specific TCR depth and breadth did not differ between the two schedules. Vaccinee samples came from UK trials COV001 and COV002, including a single-blind randomized controlled phase 2/3 trial of AZD1222 (ChAdOx1 nCoV-19) in healthy adults. Trial participant PBMC samples were collected at day 0 and day 28 after the second dose for TCRbeta chain sequencing. The CDR3 regions of human TCRbeta chains were analyzed by immunosequencing. In the original analysis: Repertoire TCRs were matched against a reference library of SARS-CoV-2-specific TCRs generated with the MIRA antigen-specificity platform. Breadth was defined as the fraction of unique TCRs that were SARS-CoV-2-associated, and depth was defined as the fraction of total T cells that were SARS-CoV-2-associated. Using the MIRA data, each spike-specific TCR was mapped to the spike region that the TCR reacts to and placed in a CD4 or CD8 class. Log10-transformed breadth and depth values were compared by one-way ANOVA with Sidak's multiple comparisons tests. TCRdb stores this immuneACCESS table with in-frame sequences only. Part of the clones is absent; in the studies checked, under half of the shortfall reflects unresolved V genes, and no reason is known for the rest. The DNA was the basis for D and trimming; V, J and clone size are from that table. The sample table contains under 140,000 clones; only one count was recorded for around 90% of them. About 16% of the sample is taken by the ten largest.

In the case of this clone: Its antigen is currently not known. Nothing much larger sits one base from this clone, and base qualities are not available.

This sequence was found in an adult who received the AZD1222 COVID-19 vaccine. The sample was peripheral blood, taken 28 days after the second AZD1222 dose.

The nucleotide sequence is given as TGTGCCAGTACGACAGACGAACCATATAATTCACCCCTCCACTTT. Its protein product is CASTTDEPYNSPLHF. The chain employs TRBV2 and TRBJ1-6; a tentative D call is TRBD1 (5 bases match). V is pared back by 9 bases and J by 4 bases, with 16 bases lying between the germline termini. The CDR3 sequence holds 15 residues, the cysteine and phenylalanine included. Only the CDR3 part of the read is kept: 45 bases, read in frame from the first base. CDR1 and CDR2, looked up from the germline V gene, are SNHLY and FYNNEI.